This is a list of T cell receptor beta chains from one sample in a study of shared clonotypes between healthy human individuals. The assay was immunoSEQ multiplex PCR, and TCRdb's table has in-frame clones only and misses some. The sample records a few million clones, 80% to 95% being singletons. The specimen was naive CD4+ T cells from PBMCs. The receptors originated from a man between 18 and 35 years old in good health. Some clones in this sample may be carry-over from other donors' samples. CDR3s include the opening cysteine and the closing phenylalanine or tryptophan. The D gene is left open where the match is weak. Expanded clones are given a class, and other clones once, few, many or no size at all.

TRBJ1-2,TRBV28,-,TRBD1,CASSRGQGPLRGYTF,TGTGCCAGCAGTCGGGGACAGGGGCCTCTGAGAGGCTACACCTTC
TRBJ1-1,TRBV5-6,-,-,CASGETSGPRFHTEAFF,TGTGCCAGCGGCGAAACTTCCGGGCCCCGGTTCCACACTGAAGCTTTCTTT
TRBJ1-1,TRBV6-5,-,-,CASRGPSEAFF,TGTGCCAGCAGGGGGCCGTCTGAAGCTTTCTTT
TRBJ2-5,TRBV28,-,-,CASSFPTGFQETQYF,TGTGCCAGCAGTTTCCCCACAGGGTTCCAAGAGACCCAGTACTTC
TRBJ2-7,TRBV9,-,TRBD2,CASSVAGGGAYEQYF,TGTGCCAGCAGCGTAGCGGGAGGGGGGGCCTACGAGCAGTACTTC
TRBJ2-3,TRBV5-5,-,-,CASSLAATDTQYF,TGTGCCAGCAGCTTGGCGGCCACAGATACGCAGTATTTT
TRBJ1-5,TRBV30,-,-,CAWTPNSNQPQHF,TGTGCCTGGACCCCAAATAGCAATCAGCCCCAGCATTTT
TRBJ2-3,TRBV9,-,TRBD2,CASSALLAGETDTQYF,TGTGCCAGCAGCGCCCTACTAGCGGGAGAAACAGATACGCAGTATTTT
TRBJ2-5,TRBV6-6,-,TRBD1,CASSSLTGNQETQYF,TGTGCCAGCAGTTCGTTGACAGGGAATCAAGAGACCCAGTACTTC
TRBJ2-3,TRBV6-5,-,-,CASRGIADTQYF,TGTGCCAGCAGGGGGATCGCAGATACGCAGTATTTT
TRBJ2-7,TRBV7-8,-,-,CASSFRDTSYEQYF,TGTGCCAGCAGCTTCCGGGACACCTCCTACGAGCAGTACTTC
TRBJ1-2,TRBV21-1,-,-,CASSRDRSHTNYGYTF,TGTGCCAGCAGCCGGGACAGGAGCCATACTAACTATGGCTACACCTTC
TRBJ1-2,TRBV2,-,TRBD1,CASSRDRGRVVNYGYTF,TGTGCCAGCAGTAGGGACAGGGGGCGCGTAGTGAACTATGGCTACACCTTC
TRBJ2-5,TRBV7-2,once,-,CASSLQSSQETQYF,TGTGCCAGCAGCTTACAAAGCAGCCAAGAGACCCAGTACTTC
TRBJ2-5,TRBV7-7,-,-,CASSLRAQETQYF,TGTGCCAGCAGCTTACGGGCCCAAGAGACCCAGTACTTC
TRBJ2-3,TRBV5-1,-,TRBD2,CASSSGQIAGGVTDTQYF,TGCGCCAGCAGCTCGGGCCAAATAGCGGGAGGAGTGACAGATACGCAGTATTTT
TRBJ2-7,TRBV4-1,-,-,CASSRTYIDEQYF,TGCGCCAGCAGCCGAACTTATATCGACGAGCAGTACTTC
TRBJ1-2,TRBV19,once,TRBD1,CASSIPRQGTSGYTF,TGTGCCAGTAGTATACCACGACAGGGGACCTCTGGCTACACCTTC
TRBJ2-1,TRBV15,-,-,CATKLGRFNYNEQFF,TGTGCCACCAAGCTGGGACGCTTTAACTACAATGAGCAGTTCTTC
TRBJ2-5,TRBV4-2,-,TRBD1,CASSRTGDYQETQYF,TGTGCCAGCAGCCGGACAGGGGATTACCAAGAGACCCAGTACTTC
TRBJ2-7,TRBV6-5,-,TRBD2,CASSYEPSGRNEQYF,TGTGCCAGCAGTTACGAACCTAGCGGAAGGAACGAGCAGTACTTC
TRBJ1-2,TRBV7-9,-,-,CASSPGANPVSGYTF,TGTGCCAGCAGCCCTGGGGCAAACCCGGTTTCTGGCTACACCTTC
TRBJ1-3,TRBV5-8,-,-,CASSQGNSGNTIYF,TGTGCCAGCAGCCAGGGTAACTCTGGAAACACCATATATTTT
TRBJ1-1,TRBV6-4,-,TRBD1,CASRDRVNTEAFF,TGTGCCAGCAGGGACAGGGTGAACACTGAAGCTTTCTTT
TRBJ1-3,TRBV6-5,-,-,CASSYSRRRSGNTIYF,TGTGCCAGCAGTTACTCGAGACGTCGCTCTGGAAACACCATATATTTT
TRBJ2-7,TRBV7-2,-,-,CASSPQGVVFEQYF,TGTGCCAGCAGCCCGCAGGGAGTAGTGTTCGAGCAGTACTTC
TRBJ2-1,TRBV5-1,-,-,CASSLGSSNSYNEQFF,TGCGCCAGCAGCTTGGGTTCTAGCAACTCCTACAATGAGCAGTTCTTC
TRBJ2-1,TRBV28,-,TRBD2,CASRLGLAENEQFF,TGTGCCAGCAGGCTAGGACTAGCAGAGAATGAGCAGTTCTTC
TRBJ2-2,TRBV5-1,-,-,CASSYRLGPKAGELFF,TGCGCCAGCAGCTACCGCTTAGGCCCGAAGGCCGGGGAGCTGTTTTTT
TRBJ1-1,TRBV7-2,-,-,CASRIGRGGTEAFF,TGTGCCAGCAGGATAGGGCGGGGTGGGACTGAAGCTTTCTTT
TRBJ2-1,TRBV5-4,-,-,CASSFRRSYNEQFF,TGTGCCAGCAGCTTTAGACGCTCCTACAATGAGCAGTTCTTC
TRBJ2-4,TRBV4-1,-,TRBD2,CASSLQRTSGSVQYF,TGCGCCAGCAGCCTACAGAGGACTAGCGGGAGCGTTCAGTACTTC
TRBJ1-4,TRBV11-2,-,TRBD1,CASSQGQLNEKLFF,TGTGCCAGCAGCCAGGGACAGCTTAATGAAAAACTGTTTTTT
TRBJ2-3,TRBV7-3,once,TRBD2,CASSPGLAYDTQYF,TGTGCCAGCAGCCCCGGACTAGCGTACGATACGCAGTATTTT
TRBJ2-3,TRBV5-4,-,-,CASSLGTERDTQYF,TGTGCCAGCAGCTTGGGTACCGAAAGAGATACGCAGTATTTT
TRBJ2-3,TRBV19,-,-,CASSERVSTDTQYF,TGTGCCAGTAGCGAGCGGGTTAGCACAGATACGCAGTATTTT
TRBJ2-7,TRBV7-2,-,-,CASSSTRGGLYEQYF,TGTGCCAGCAGCTCAACGAGGGGGGGGCTCTACGAGCAGTACTTC
TRBJ2-2,TRBV7-7,-,-,CASREPSTGELFF,TGTGCCAGCAGGGAACCTAGCACCGGGGAGCTGTTTTTT
TRBJ2-5,TRBV4-2,-,TRBD1,CASSQGGQVRETQYF,TGTGCCAGCAGCCAAGGGGGACAGGTGAGGGAGACCCAGTACTTC
TRBJ1-1,TRBV7-3,few,-,CASSLLSTNTEAFF,TGTGCCAGCAGCTTACTTTCGACGAACACTGAAGCTTTCTTT
TRBJ2-5,TRBV6-5,-,TRBD2,CASSWSSGEGGETQYF,TGTGCCAGCAGTTGGTCTAGCGGGGAGGGTGGGGAGACCCAGTACTTC
TRBJ2-7,TRBV5-8,once,-,CASSLASASSYEQYF,TGTGCCAGCAGCTTAGCAAGCGCAAGCTCCTACGAGCAGTACTTC
TRBJ2-6,TRBV29-1,-,TRBD2,CSVGPGLAGGGPSLGANVLTF,TGCAGCGTTGGGCCGGGACTAGCGGGAGGGGGTCCATCTCTTGGGGCCAACGTCCTGACTTTC
TRBJ2-1,TRBV30,few,TRBD2,CAWSAGSGAYYNEQFF,TGTGCCTGGAGCGCAGGTAGCGGGGCCTACTACAATGAGCAGTTCTTC
TRBJ2-5,TRBV7-9,-,-,CASSQMTGGETQYF,TGTGCCAGCAGCCAGATGACAGGCGGCGAGACCCAGTACTTC
TRBJ1-2,TRBV5-4,once,-,CASSAEISQGYTF,TGTGCCAGCAGCGCAGAAATTAGCCAGGGCTACACCTTC
TRBJ2-2,TRBV7-2,-,-,CASSLAGLTGELFF,TGTGCCAGCAGCTTAGCGGGTTTAACCGGGGAGCTGTTTTTT
TRBJ1-4,TRBV5-1,-,TRBD1,CASSQDRVVEKLFF,TGCGCCAGCAGCCAGGACAGGGTGGTCGAAAAACTGTTTTTT
TRBJ2-5,TRBV9,-,TRBD2,CASSVGASGYQETQYF,TGTGCCAGCAGCGTAGGGGCTAGCGGGTACCAAGAGACCCAGTACTTC
TRBJ2-7,TRBV7-2,once,-,CASSLGVDSSYEQYF,TGTGCCAGCAGCTTAGGGGTGGACAGCTCCTACGAGCAGTACTTC
TRBJ2-7,TRBV5-6,-,TRBD1,CASSRRTTGTGVHEQYF,TGTGCCAGCAGCCGCCGTACTACCGGGACAGGGGTCCACGAGCAGTACTTC